This passage covers 4 T cell receptor beta chains from one sample sequenced in a study of T cells in Graves' hyperthyroidism and ophthalmopathy. TCR beta CDR3 regions were amplified from RNA. HTBI primers were used for first-round RT-PCR of the TCR CDR3. One entry per CDR3 protein results from TCRdb running MiXCR on the multiplex PCR reads. The sample yields around 760,000 distinct CDR3 sequences, 30% to 40% seen once. Sequencing was done on a sample of blood. The receptors here all came from a woman aged 40 to 49 with Graves' hyperthyroidism.

This clonotype was seen many times. This rearrangement joins TRBV7-9 to TRBJ1-1; unclear D gene. CDR3 size: 13 residues. Germline CDR1 and CDR2: SEHNR and FQNEAQ (reference sequence). The ends were cut back, 3 bases at V and 3 bases at J, with 8 bases in the middle. The CDR3 DNA follows: TGTGCCAGCAGCTTTTTTCGGGACACTGAAGCTTTCTTT. Translating it yields CASSFFRDTEAFF.

This clonotype was counted at least ten times. The rearrangement joins TRBV7-2 to TRBJ2-7, with 7 bases aligning to TRBD2. CDR3 length equals 14 residues. The J segment lost 8 bases and the V segment lost 0 bases, leaving 7 bases of the junction unmatched. Per the germline V gene, CDR1 is SGHTA and CDR2 is FQGNSA. CDR3 sequence (DNA): TGTGCCAGCAGCTTAGCAGGCGCGGGAGTGAAGCAGTACTTC. Translation gives CASSLAGAGVKQYF. Using reference TRBV7-2 and TRBJ2-7 for the parts outside the CDR3, the full variable domain is GAGVSQSPSNKVTEKGKDVELRCDPISGHTALYWYRQSLGQGLEFLIYFQGNSAPDKSGLPSDRFSAERTGGSVSTLTIQRTQQEDSAVYLCASSLAGAGVKQYFGPGTRLTVT.

The chain uses TRBV9 and TRBJ2-3; the match to TRBD2 covers 7 bases. This CDR3 comprises 16 residues. J was trimmed by 0 bases and V by 0 bases; bases with no gene match: 4. Germline V lookup: CDR1 SGDLS, CDR2 YYNGEE. In DNA form, the CDR3 reads TGTGCCAGCAGCGTAGCAGGGCGGGAGAGCACAGATACGCAGTATTTT. Translating it yields CASSVAGRESTDTQYF. The variable domain in full, with the rest retrieved from reference TRBV9 and TRBJ2-3, is DSGVTQTPKHLITATGQRVTLRCSPRSGDLSVYWYQQSLDQGLQFLIQYYNGEERAKGNILERFSAQQFPDLHSELNLSSLELGDSALYFCASSVAGRESTDTQYFGPGTRLTVL.

The chain combines TRBV11-3 with TRBJ1-6; unclear D gene. V was clipped by 7 bases and J by 10 bases, with 20 bases between them. There are 15 residues in the CDR3. Germline-derived CDR1 and CDR2 are SGHNT and YENEEA. CDR3 amino acids: CASTPFEKARSPLHF. CDR3 nucleotide sequence: TGTGCCAGCACCCCGTTTGAGAAGGCAAGATCACCCCTCCACTTT.